The table lists the clone carrying this TCR beta chain with many counts. The sample is drawn from a study of patients and donors after allogeneic stem cell transplantation. TCRdb ran MiXCR on the RT-PCR reads and lists one entry per CDR3 protein. This sample has fewer than 13,000 distinct CDR3 sequences, with about 20% found just once. The V end was cut by 1 base, the J end by 0 bases, with 12 bases between. The germline CDR1 and CDR2 sequences are LNHNV and YYDKDF (reference sequence). This CDR3 contains 16 residues. The sample consisted of blood, either unsorted or a sorted T cell fraction (not recorded which). The chain employs TRBV15 and TRBJ1-1, with D possibly being TRBD1 (6 bases). The receptor was derived from a human donor who was either an allogeneic HSCT recipient or a stem cell or donor lymphocyte infusion donor (not recorded which). It is not recorded whose cells these are; they may come from a transplant donor. The CDR3, as DNA: TGTGCCACCAGCAGAGGGGTACAGGGAATGAACACTGAAGCTTTCTTT. This codes for CATSRGVQGMNTEAFF.